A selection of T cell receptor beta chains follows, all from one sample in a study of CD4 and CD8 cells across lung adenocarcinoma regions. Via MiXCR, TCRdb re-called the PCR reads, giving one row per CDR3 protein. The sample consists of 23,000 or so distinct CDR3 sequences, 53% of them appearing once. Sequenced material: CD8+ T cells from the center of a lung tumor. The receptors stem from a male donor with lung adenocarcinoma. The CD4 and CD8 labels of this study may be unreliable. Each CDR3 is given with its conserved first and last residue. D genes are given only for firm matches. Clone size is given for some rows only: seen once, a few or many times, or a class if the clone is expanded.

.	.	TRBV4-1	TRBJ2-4	CASSPAGRAKDTQYF	TGCGCCAGCAGCCCGGCGGGCAGAGCCAAAGATACGCAGTACTTC
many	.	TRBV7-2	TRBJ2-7	CASSLAATSYEQYF	TGTGCCAGCAGCTTGGCGGCGACCTCCTACGAGCAGTACTTC
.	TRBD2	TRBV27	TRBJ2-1	CASSLWGVGGGSSYNEQFF	TGTGCCAGCAGTTTATGGGGGGTGGGGGGGGGGAGCTCCTACAATGAGCAGTTCTTC
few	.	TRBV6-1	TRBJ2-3	CASSEAGLGVRDMQYF	TGTGCCAGCAGTGAAGCGGGGCTGGGAGTCAGGGATATGCAGTATTTC
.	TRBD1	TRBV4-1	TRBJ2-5	CASSQYRGMETQYF	TGCGCCAGCAGCCAGTACAGGGGGATGGAGACCCAGTACTTC
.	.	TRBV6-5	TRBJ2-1	CASSSRSPSAGPSYNEQFF	TGTGCCAGCAGTTCAAGGTCGCCCAGCGCGGGCCCCTCCTACAATGAGCAGTTCTTC
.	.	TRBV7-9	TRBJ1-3	CASSSPGRGNTIYF	TGTGCCAGCAGCTCCCCAGGGCGCGGAAACACCATATATTTT
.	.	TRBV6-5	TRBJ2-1	CASSYSTGTEQFF	TGTGCCAGCAGTTATTCCACCGGGACGGAGCAGTTCTTC
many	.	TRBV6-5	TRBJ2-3	CASSYSGGTDTQYF	TGTGCCAGCAGTTACTCAGGGGGCACAGATACGCAGTATTTT
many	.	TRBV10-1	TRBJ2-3	CASSDNPQDTQYF	TGCGCCAGCAGTGATAACCCTCAGGATACGCAGTATTTT
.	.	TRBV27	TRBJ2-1	CASSPRGAGDEQFF	TGTGCCAGCAGTCCTAGGGGGGCGGGGGATGAGCAGTTCTTC
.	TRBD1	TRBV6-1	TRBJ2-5	CASSAQGQETQYF	TGTGCCAGCAGTGCACAGGGGCAAGAGACCCAGTACTTC
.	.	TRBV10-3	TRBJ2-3	CAGRGGTGPDTQYF	TGTGCGGGGCGTGGGGGTACAGGGCCAGATACGCAGTATTTC
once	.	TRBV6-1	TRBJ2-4	CAAGDAIWDQDIQYF	TGTGCCGCCGGTGACGCGATCTGGGACCAAGACATCCAGTACTTC
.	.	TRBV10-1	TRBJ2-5	CARGDGGRDQETQYF	TGCGCCAGGGGGGACGGGGGCCGGGACCAAGAGACCCAGTACTTC